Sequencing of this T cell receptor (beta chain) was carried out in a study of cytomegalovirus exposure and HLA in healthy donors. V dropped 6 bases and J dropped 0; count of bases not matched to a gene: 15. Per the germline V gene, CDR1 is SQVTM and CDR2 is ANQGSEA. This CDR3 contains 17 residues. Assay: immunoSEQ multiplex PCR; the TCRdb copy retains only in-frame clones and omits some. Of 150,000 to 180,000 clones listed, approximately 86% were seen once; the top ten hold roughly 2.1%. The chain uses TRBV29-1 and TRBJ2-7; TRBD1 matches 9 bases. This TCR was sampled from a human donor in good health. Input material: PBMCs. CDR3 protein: CSVMRGMGQGASYEQYF. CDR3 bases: TGCAGCGTCATGAGGGGAATGGGACAGGGCGCCTCCTACGAGCAGTACTTC.